These 5 T cell receptor beta chains came from one sample sequenced in a study of blood T cell repertoires in COVID-19. Sequencing used immunoSEQ multiplex PCR; TCRdb keeps in-frame clones, though not all of them. The table lists about 300,000 clones, approximately 84% of them singletons, with more than 9% in the top ten. Sequenced sample: PBMCs or T cells enriched from blood (not recorded which). All receptors come from a woman between 18 and 29 years old who had recovered from COVID-19.

This sequence joins TRBV7-2 and TRBJ1-4, with 8 bases identical to TRBD1. CDR3 length: 14 amino acids. The J segment lost 10 bases and the V segment lost 5 bases, leaving 9 bases of the junction unmatched. The germline gives CDR1 SGHTA, CDR2 FQGNSA. The DNA of the CDR3 is TGTGCCAGCAGCCTCGACAGGGGTGATAGAAAACTGTTTTTT. Translated: CASSLDRGDRKLFF.

This clone was observed once. The chain uses TRBV7-8 and TRBJ1-5; TRBD1 matches at 8 bases. In germline, CDR1 is SGHVS, CDR2 FQNEAQ. The CDR3 runs to 15 residues. V lost 4 bases, J lost 1 base, and 3 bases stayed unmatched. DNA for the CDR3: TGTGCCAGCAGCTCCCAGGGGGCAAGCAATCAGCCCCAGCATTTT. As protein: CASSSQGASNQPQHF.

The chain couples TRBV6-6 to TRBJ1-5; D call uncertain. Deletions cut 2 bases from V and 3 bases from J, with 11 bases between. The CDR3 is 15 residues long. Germline V CDR1 and CDR2: MNHNY, SVGAGI (reference sequence). CDR3 protein: CASSYTGRSNQPQHF. In DNA, the CDR3 is TGTGCCAGCAGTTACACGGGGAGATCCAATCAGCCCCAGCATTTT.

This sequence joins TRBV5-1 and TRBJ2-1; 10 positions match TRBD2. From germline, CDR1 is SGHRS and CDR2 YFSETQ. The ends lost 0 bases at V and 8 bases at J; junction bases unmatched: 5. The CDR3 loop spans 15 amino acids. The CDR3 protein is CASSLVTGTSDEQFF. The CDR3 DNA follows: TGCGCCAGCAGCTTGGTTACCGGGACTAGCGATGAGCAGTTCTTC.

The chain links TRBV10-1 to TRBJ2-1, with D possibly being TRBD2 (6 bases). In germline, CDR1 is WNHNN, CDR2 SYGVQD (reference sequence). V was clipped by 8 bases and J by 9 bases, with 11 bases between them. CDR3 size: 11 residues. CDR3 in DNA: TGCGCCAGCGCGGGACTTGGTGAGCAGTTCTTC. Residues: CASAGLGEQFF.